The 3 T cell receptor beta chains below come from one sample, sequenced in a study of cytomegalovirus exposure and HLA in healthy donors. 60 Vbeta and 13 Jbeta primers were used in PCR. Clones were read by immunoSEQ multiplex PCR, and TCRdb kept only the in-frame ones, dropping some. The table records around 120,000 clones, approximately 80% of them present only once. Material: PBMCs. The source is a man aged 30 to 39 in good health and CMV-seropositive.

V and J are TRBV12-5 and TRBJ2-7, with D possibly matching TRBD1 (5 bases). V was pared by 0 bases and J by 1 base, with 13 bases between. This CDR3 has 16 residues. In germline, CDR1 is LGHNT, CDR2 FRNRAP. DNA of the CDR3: TGTGCTAGTGGTTTGGTAACGGCAGGGCCTTCCTACGAGCAGTACTTC. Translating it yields CASGLVTAGPSYEQYF.

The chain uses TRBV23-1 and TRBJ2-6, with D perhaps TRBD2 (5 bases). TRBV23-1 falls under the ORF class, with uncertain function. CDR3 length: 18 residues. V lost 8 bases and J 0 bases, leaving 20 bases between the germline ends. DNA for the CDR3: TGCGCCAGCGGTCCGGGGAGTGGGGATCACTCTGGGGCCAACGTCCTGACTTTC. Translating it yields CASGPGSGDHSGANVLTF.

Here the CDR3 reads CASSQGGTAYTEAFF. Written as DNA, the CDR3 is TGCGCCAGCAGCCAAGGAGGGACAGCCTACACTGAAGCTTTCTTT. The chain combines TRBV4-3 with TRBJ1-1, with TRBD1 identical over 7 bases. Trimming at V came to 1 base and at J to 3 bases, leaving 5 bases not matched to a gene. Germline V CDR1 and CDR2: LGHNA, YSLEER. This CDR3 comprises 15 residues.